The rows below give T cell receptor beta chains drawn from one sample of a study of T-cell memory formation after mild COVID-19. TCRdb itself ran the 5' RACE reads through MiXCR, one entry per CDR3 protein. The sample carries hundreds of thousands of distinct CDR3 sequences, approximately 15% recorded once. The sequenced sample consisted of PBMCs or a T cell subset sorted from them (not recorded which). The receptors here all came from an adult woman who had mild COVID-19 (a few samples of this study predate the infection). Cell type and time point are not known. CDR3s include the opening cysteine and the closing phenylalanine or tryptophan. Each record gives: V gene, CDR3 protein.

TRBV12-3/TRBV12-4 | CASSFSLSFLDRDNTDTQYF
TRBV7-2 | CASTPGQNQPQHF
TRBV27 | CASSARLAGAQWMETQYF
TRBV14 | CASSQWGSTDTQYF
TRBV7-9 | CASSLGTGGWGDEAFF
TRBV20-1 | CSASPQMGRTDEQFF
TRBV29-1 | CSVENKYGYTF
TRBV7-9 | CASSLIWDFYNEQFF
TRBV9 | CASSVVGRAGTDTQYF
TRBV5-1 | CASSSAGASDTQYF
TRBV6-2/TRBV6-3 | CASSYPADGAYNEQFF
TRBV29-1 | CSVVPSGRAYNEQFF
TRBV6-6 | CASSSLGTALGWGYTF
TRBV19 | CASRRPGQGAGEQFF
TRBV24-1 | CATSDSMPETQYF
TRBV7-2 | CASSLGTSGLRTQYF
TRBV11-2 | CASRVRVGTEAFF
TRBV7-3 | CASSLGSGGQETQYF
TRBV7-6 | CASSLGAGAPYNEQFF
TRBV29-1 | CSVVPLGGPTDTQYF
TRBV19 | CASSSRSKGANTEAFF
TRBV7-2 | CASSFRTGRLYEQYF
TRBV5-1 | CASSLGRLADSTDTQYF
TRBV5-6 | CASSLLGSLDEQFF
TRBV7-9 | CASSLDSTRNEQFF
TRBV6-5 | CASKGVGELFF
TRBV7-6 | CASSPAPSGAKTYEQYF
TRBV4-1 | CASSPTGLADGANVLTF
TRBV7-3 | CASSLTQTDNEQFF
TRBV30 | CAWSLYSYEQYF
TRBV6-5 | CASRRDSRLGGYTF
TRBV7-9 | CASSSLLAGSSYNEQFF
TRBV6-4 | CASRDLQSSNEQYF
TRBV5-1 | CASSRSQETQYF
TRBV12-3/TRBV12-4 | CASSFSGGNEQFF
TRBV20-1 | CSATPGGVSGYTF
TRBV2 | CASGVQGLQPQHF
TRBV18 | CASSPSAQGDGYTF
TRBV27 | CASSFRTGGGYTF
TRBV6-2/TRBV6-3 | CASSAWLDSSYEQYF
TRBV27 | CASSPGGRGYEQYF
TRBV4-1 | CASSHIEDTQYF
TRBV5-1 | CASSFSGWGTDTQYF
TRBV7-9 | CASSLMAQYNEQFF
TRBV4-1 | CASSSRGRRDYEQYF
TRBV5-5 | CASRRFGGLNSPLHF
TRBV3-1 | CASSHSGGSNTGELFF
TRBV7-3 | CASSLYLYRSTDTQYF
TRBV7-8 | CASSLRHTGLGIVGTAITQETQYF
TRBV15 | CATSRDLAANEQFF
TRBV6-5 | CASSYREGAGEQFF
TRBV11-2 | CASSLDWGSPLHF
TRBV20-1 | CSASSSAERGYGYTF
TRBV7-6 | CASSFKGLAENQETQYF
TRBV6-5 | CASSSTGTGETNEQFF
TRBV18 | CASSPGQIVYEQYF
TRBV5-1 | CASSLYRGSDEQFF
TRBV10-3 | CAISVSLGVHEQYF
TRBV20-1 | CSARGGIAQPQHF
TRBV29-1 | CSADPSSTEAFF